This T cell receptor beta chain comes out of a study of cytomegalovirus exposure and HLA in healthy donors (dated by TCRdb to 2016 to 2017). Some background on the complete study: In an earlier analysis of some 610 of the donors, under 300 Gb of sequence data and some 120 million unique TCR beta sequences from roughly 180 million T cells were reported. Genome-wide SNP genotypes for about 65% of the 666 donors were used in a later genetic analysis, which treated that subset as a discovery cohort. The study profiled the T cell repertoires of some 610 subjects by immunosequencing and related them to cytomegalovirus serostatus. Of the approximately 400 genotyped donors, roughly 80% fell in the genetic ancestry cluster associated with self-reported Caucasian donors. The number of donors typed differed by locus, with 629-630 for A, B, C, DRB1 and DQB1, roughly 550 for DQA1, under 610 for DPA1, and 472 for DPB1. Several DR-DQ haplotypes were treated as single units for association and clustering because of strong linkage in the cohort. Every discovery cohort repertoire had been produced on one sequencing platform. Rather than drawing on any new phenotypic data, the later analysis identified candidate immune exposures from TCR beta sequences and the way those sequences occurred across donors. An early release that covered fewer than 800 HLA-typed donors contained approximately 300 gigabases of sequencing data and 85 million to 100 million unique TCR sequences. Both class I and class II loci were covered by HLA typing, at four-digit resolution. The study aimed to test whether signatures of past pathogen exposure could be identified by cataloging public T cell receptors. To study patterns of TCR occurrence, a later analysis re-analyzed previously published TCR beta repertoires from several hundred donors and added high-resolution HLA genotyping. An earlier analysis of approximately 580 of the donors used high-throughput TCR beta sequencing to judge whether each TCR beta V gene segment behaved as functional or pseudogenic. Among roughly 400 genotyped donors of the cohort, an average of approximately 220,000 unique TCR beta nucleotide sequences was sequenced per donor, of which 15% to 20% were non-productive. Donor age, sex, ethnicity and CMV serostatus were compiled alongside the repertoire data. High-throughput TCR immunosequencing, statistical association of individual TCRs with disease status, and machine learning were combined to predict cytomegalovirus infection status. A separate validation cohort of 100 to 150 different subjects was used in addition to the approximately 610-subject first cohort. Here is what the overall study found, with its caveats: An earlier analysis of roughly 570 of the donors showed that most TCR beta V segments appeared in productive rearrangements either about 87% or about 30% of the time, which broadly matched IMGT annotations. A further reported finding was that TCR beta sequences accurately predicted the HLA-A and HLA-B alleles for most subjects in the first cohort. According to a later analysis, most CMV-associated TCR beta chains appeared to be HLA-restricted, and the HLA associations seemed to be driven largely by CMV exposure. An association between a missense DCLRE1C variant and V-gene and J-gene trimming of TCR beta chains was found in a later genetic analysis and replicated in an independent cohort. CMV serostatus was the only immune exposure information available for the cohort. Most TCR sequences were observed very rarely across donors, whereas some public TCRs were present in many individuals. Only TCR beta chains were sequenced in this cohort, and the absence of alpha or paired-chain data limited detectable features. According to a later genetic analysis, donors in an Asian-associated ancestry cluster had fewer N-insertions in productive TCRs than the approximately 710-donor mean. The sequencing pipeline was judged likely to have produced a cluster of highly shared sequence variants as a technical artifact. A later analysis associated approximately 17,000 TCR beta sequences with specific HLA alleles at a false discovery rate of 0.05. Because some donors lacked HLA typing at each locus, the association tests relied only on the typed subset. Correlated functional status among segregating V segments might be attributable to linkage disequilibrium, but an unknown experimental factor could not be ruled out. Some IMGT-functional V segments, including TRBV6-2 and TRBV6-3, could not be told apart with the 87-base-pair reads, so those segments were excluded. In vitro tests confirmed that a few of the cytomegalovirus-associated TCR beta chains recognize cytomegalovirus antigens. A total of fewer than 200 TCR beta chains were listed by the study as associated with cytomegalovirus. Strong co-occurrence of HLA alleles, especially DR and DQ, made assigning TCR associations to individual alleles difficult. In a later analysis, HLA-associated TCR beta chains showed more clonal expansion and lower generation probabilities than non-associated chains that were equally common. A later analysis reported that several top co-occurrence clusters appeared linked to parvovirus B19, influenza, CMV and Epstein-Barr virus. Cytomegalovirus status was reported to be diagnosed by the classifier with high specificity and sensitivity in both the original and validation cohorts. It was suggested by the authors that the approach could potentially be generalized to other disease states and immunological phenotypes. Roughly uniform sequencing depth across donors was assumed in presence/absence analyses, although this assumption may not hold. A later analysis found that TCR association rates varied across HLA loci, with DRB1 alleles showing the most associated TCRs and HLA-C alleles the fewest. Because counts were too low, roughly 17 rarely observed V segments, including chromosome 9 orphons, were left out of the earlier analysis of over 550 of the donors.

Libraries were made using the immunoSEQ multiplex PCR assay. A mixture of 60 forward primers for TCR Vbeta segments and 13 reverse primers for TCR Jbeta segments was used in the multiplex PCR. A multiplex PCR assay on genomic DNA amplified the CDR3 region of rearranged TCR beta genes. On the Illumina HiSeq System, the amplified TCR beta libraries were sequenced as 87-base-pair reads. For the original study's pipeline: In a later analysis, roughly 80 million unique TCR beta chains were counted across the approximately 640 repertoires, and about 10 million of these chains were shared by at least two donors. Raw reads were error-corrected and collapsed into unique sequences by a nearest-neighbor algorithm in which closely related sequences were merged to remove PCR and sequencing errors. CDR3 sequences were aligned to IMGT reference sequences to assign V, D and J gene segments. For a sequence to be retained, at least a six-nucleotide match to both a V gene segment and a J gene segment was required. Rearrangements were classified as productive when the CDR3 lacked stop codons and remained in frame with V and J, and all other rearrangements were classified as non-productive. CDR3 was defined according to IMGT convention as the region running from the second conserved V-encoded cysteine to the conserved J-encoded phenylalanine. The earlier analysis of roughly 590 of the donors excluded any sequence lacking an unambiguous match to a single V gene segment. An earlier analysis of almost 600 of the donors classified V segments as functional when productive rearrangements were above 56.7% and as segregating when the standard deviation between donors was above 5%. To diagnose cytomegalovirus status from the catalog of TCR beta chain sequences, a statistical classification framework was built. In a later analysis, V and J genes were assigned by comparing TCR nucleotide sequences against IMGT/GENE-DB human TR gene sequences. Using the TCRdist pipeline, a later analysis assigned CDR3 sequences along with most-parsimonious VDJ recombination scenarios. In a later analysis, every TCR beta chain was defined by the combination of its CDR3 amino acid sequence and its V-gene family, and reads without a unique V-gene family were dropped. To address suspected cross-contamination and a sequencing artifact, a later analysis removed some 620 highly shared, low-generation-probability nucleotide sequences. A later analysis calculated a clonal expansion index for each public chain from normalized within-repertoire ranks of inferred template counts. In a later analysis, generation probabilities were computed using a VDJ recombination model fitted to out-of-frame rearrangements, and the results were checked against IGoR. In a later analysis, TCR-TCR, TCR-HLA and TCR-CMV co-occurrence was scored with hypergeometric tests, and a repertoire-size bias correction was applied to TCR pairs. In a later analysis, false discovery rates were estimated by permuting HLA or CMV assignments 20 times. In a later analysis, co-occurring TCRs were grouped using DBSCAN, with TCRdist sequence similarity added in when clustering inside HLA-allele-positive subsets. Repertoires with fewer than 30,000 or more than 120,000 public chains were left out of co-occurrence clustering, as were several repertoires with anomalous nucleotide sharing. Drawn from immuneACCESS, this table holds only the in-frame rearrangements with V and J called that TCRdb kept. Clones are partly lost; checked studies trace under half to an unresolved V gene and leave the rest unexplained. That table furnishes V, J and clone size, whereas the DNA furnished D and trimming. Across this sample there are 200,000 to 250,000 clones, with roughly 91% seen only once. The ten largest clones add up to about 1% of the sample.

In this sample, this clone turned up a few times. It lacks a known antigen. The record has no base qualities; no much larger clone is one base away. In total, around 600 healthy bone marrow donors made up the cohort. Cohort members were all nominally healthy when sampled, although unrecorded immune exposures were likely present. The donor was CMV seronegative and belonged to the group of approximately 320 seronegative cohort members. Every donor gave a peripheral blood sample, and the peripheral blood mononuclear cells from that sample were used for TCR beta sequencing. The Qiagen DNeasy Blood Extraction Kit was used to extract genomic DNA from the blood cell samples. Based on the germline V gene, the CDR1 and CDR2 sequences are SGHVS and FQNEAQ. The CDR3 holds 16 amino acids from the cysteine to the phenylalanine. Only the CDR3 DNA is retained, 48 bases long and in frame from the first base. V loses 5 bases of germline sequence and J loses 4 bases, and the interval between the two ends is 19 bases.

The sequenced sample consisted of PBMCs. Rearrangement joined TRBV7-8 to TRBJ2-3; a weak D assignment points to TRBD2 (5 bases agree). The receptor was derived from a woman under 30 in good health and CMV-seronegative. The CDR3 corresponds to CASSRRLPPSSDTQYF. Read as DNA, the sequence is TGTGCCAGCAGCCGCCGACTACCACCTTCATCAGATACGCAGTATTTT.